This T cell receptor beta chain was identified during a study of T-cell memory formation after mild COVID-19. Study background: For the most part, TCR clusters were specific to one donor. General study results and limits: CM and EM subsets held most contracting CD4+ clones; EMRA held CD8+ ones. Proof of SARS-CoV-2 specificity was absent for the second-wave clones that crested on day 37.

The TCR alpha and TCR beta cDNA libraries, bearing sample barcodes and UMIs, were generated by 5'RACE using constant-segment primers. TCRdb analysed the 5' RACE reads with MiXCR anew, one entry per CDR3 protein. Of over 150,000 distinct CDR3 sequences detected, over 20% appear once; the ten largest clones hold approximately 22%. CDR1 and CDR2 (germline): MNHEY, SVGAGI. The CDR3 sequence is 15 residues long. The V gene lost 2 bases and the J gene lost 4 bases, with 13 bases spanning the gap. The sample holds a few counts of this clonotype. What it binds is unknown. This sequence originates from an adult woman who had mild COVID-19 (a few samples of this study predate the infection). Cell type and time point are not known. The genes are TRBV6-5 and TRBJ2-3; D is perhaps TRBD2 (6 bases). The specimen sequenced was PBMCs or a T cell subset sorted from them (not recorded which). The CDR3 bases are TGTGCCAGCAGTTACGGGAGGTCGGCCGCAGATACGCAGTATTTT. It yields the protein CASSYGRSAADTQYF.